Reported below is one TCR beta chain. The sample holds many counts of this clonotype. Its antigen is not yet known. No much larger clone is present one base from it, and per-base qualities are unavailable. The germline V gene specifies ENHRY as CDR1 and SYGVKD as CDR2. Cut back by 3 bases and 2 bases, the V and J ends lie 13 bases apart. The cysteine opens and the phenylalanine closes a CDR3 of 15 amino acids. The read is trimmed to its CDR3 DNA, 45 bases read in frame from base 1. Libraries from unsorted PBMCs were made from 2 million PBMCs kept in RNAlater at -80 degrees C until RNA extraction. The multiple sclerosis patients were enrolled in a US clinical protocol that evaluated disease progression with magnetic resonance imaging. PBMCs were separated from peripheral blood using Ficoll-Hypaque density gradient centrifugation and then cryopreserved in liquid nitrogen. This entry is derived from a study of neurological immune-mediated disorders (dated by TCRdb to between 2018 and 2020). Regarding the study in general: Among the approximately 35 multiple sclerosis patients, relapsing-remitting MS accounted for approximately 31 and secondary progressive MS accounted for 3. Peripheral blood TCR-beta repertoires from HTLV-I-associated myelopathy (HAM/TSP) patients, multiple sclerosis patients and healthy controls were compared by UMI-based sequencing. The approximately 110 TCR-beta libraries included longitudinal samples, technical triplicates and paired sorted CD4+ and CD8+ T-cell subsets alongside PBMC samples. Of the roughly 70 subjects in the cohort, approximately 15 were HAM/TSP patients, some 34 were multiple sclerosis patients, and 20 were healthy controls.

Broad study findings and their caveats: No clinical or MRI features were associated with the MS cluster, and the authors said that larger cohorts are needed. Expanded clones from different subjects shared no identical CDR3 amino acid sequences, which suggests that TCR-beta repertoires were private in all groups. Phylogenetic analysis grouped repertoires from 18 of 34 MS patients into a cluster of related CDR3 sequences, suggesting a possible repertoire-level signature. TCR clonal expansion was highest in HAM/TSP patients and lowest in MS patients, with MS patients falling below even healthy controls.

To synthesize cDNA, template-switch 5'RACE was performed with a primer carrying a 10-nucleotide random unique molecular identifier so that each TCR transcript was tagged. Over 170 million TCR-beta sequences, covering 15-18 subjects, were produced in each sequencing run. The RNeasy kit was used for extraction of total RNA. The KAPA Real-time Library Amplification kit was used to amplify TCR-beta VDJ regions with primers for the TCR constant region and the 5'RACE anchor. A first PCR added sample indexes and Illumina adaptors, after which a second PCR increased the library yield. After Ampure bead purification, the roughly 650 bp TCR product was size-selected on a 2% E-gel SizeSelection system. Before pooling, library quality was assessed on a Bioanalyzer, concentration was determined with Qubit, and library quantification was performed with the Kapa Library Quantification kit. Libraries were sequenced paired-end 2 x 150 bp on an Illumina HiSeq 2500. To increase sequence diversity, roughly 24-31% phiX was spiked into each library pool. Per the source publication's procedure: Quality-filtered reads were processed with the UMI-based MiGEC pipeline, and over 75% of raw TCR sequences were removed by the MiGEC pipeline during error correction. IMGT germline references were used for alignment of VDJ genes, and clonotypes were defined by a unique CDR3 amino acid sequence together with V-J genes. Clonal expansion, Shannon diversity and CDR3 relatedness (CalcPairwiseDistances, ClusterSamples) were evaluated with VDJtools, and phylogenetic trees were built with CLCbio workbench. A clone was classed as expanded if it had 8 or more unique UMIs, a cutoff based on coefficient-of-variation modelling across technical triplicates. TCRdb passed the public sequencing reads through fastp at Q25 and MiXCR, retaining productive beta sequences. Every distinct CDR3 protein forms one entry, paired with its most common genes and DNA. The V and J calls here are based on TCRdb, not the publication. The sample includes some 78,000 distinct CDR3 sequences, with 4.5% to 6.5% observed a single time. The leading ten clones occupy 2% to 2.5% of the sample.

This TCR came from a woman aged 30 to 39 with multiple sclerosis. Sequenced: PBMCs. The V and J genes are TRBV10-3 and TRBJ1-1; no D gene can be assigned with confidence. The CDR3: CAISESPLLNTEAFF. DNA sequence: TGTGCCATCAGTGAATCCCCTTTACTAAACACTGAAGCTTTCTTT.